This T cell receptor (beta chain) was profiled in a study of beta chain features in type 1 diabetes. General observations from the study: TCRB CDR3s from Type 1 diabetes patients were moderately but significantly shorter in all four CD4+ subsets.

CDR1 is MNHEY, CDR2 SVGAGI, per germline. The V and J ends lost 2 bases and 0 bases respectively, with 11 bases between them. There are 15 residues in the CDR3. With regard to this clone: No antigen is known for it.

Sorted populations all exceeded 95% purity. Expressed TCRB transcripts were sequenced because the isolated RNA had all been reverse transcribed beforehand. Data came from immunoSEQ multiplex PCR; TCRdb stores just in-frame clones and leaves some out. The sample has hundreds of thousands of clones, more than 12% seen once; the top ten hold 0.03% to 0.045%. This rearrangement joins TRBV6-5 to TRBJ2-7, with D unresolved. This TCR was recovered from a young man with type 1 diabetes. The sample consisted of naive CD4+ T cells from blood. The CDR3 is CASSYRWGDSYEQYF. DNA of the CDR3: TGTGCCAGCAGTTACCGCTGGGGTGACTCCTACGAGCAGTACTTC.